The source of this T cell receptor beta chain is a study of Ad26.COV2.S vaccination and SARS-CoV-2 variants. On the study more broadly: Once or twice, 56 days apart, Ad26.COV2.S was delivered intramuscularly.

General study findings and limits: Substantial response breadth was reportedly seen for spike-specific CD8+ and CD4+ T cells after vaccination.

Indicated treatment: around 19 received Ad26.COV2.S at low or high dose, single or two shots; about 5 received placebo; per-sample allocation not given. Sampling took place 63 days after the first vaccine or placebo injection. Donation came from an adult in Boston who was aged 18-55 years. Libraries were prepared by immunoSEQ multiplex PCR; TCRdb keeps only in-frame clonotypes and omits some of them. The sample has some 330,000 clones, almost 90% seen once. As concerns this clone: Its cognate antigen is unknown.

Germline V gene data show CDR1 as GTSNPN and CDR2 as SVGIG (reference sequence). Trimming removed 1 base from V and 7 bases from J; junction bases left unmatched: 4. The CDR3 contains 12 residues. The TCR comes from a person aged 18-65 years who received the Ad26.COV2.S COVID-19 vaccine or a placebo. The chain combines TRBV30 with TRBJ2-7, with 7 bases fitting TRBD1. This material consisted of peripheral blood, taken in a trial of Ad26.COV2.S vaccine versus placebo. The CDR3 DNA is TGTGCCTGGAGTGAGACAGGGATTGAGCAGTACGTC. Its protein is CAWSETGIEQYV.